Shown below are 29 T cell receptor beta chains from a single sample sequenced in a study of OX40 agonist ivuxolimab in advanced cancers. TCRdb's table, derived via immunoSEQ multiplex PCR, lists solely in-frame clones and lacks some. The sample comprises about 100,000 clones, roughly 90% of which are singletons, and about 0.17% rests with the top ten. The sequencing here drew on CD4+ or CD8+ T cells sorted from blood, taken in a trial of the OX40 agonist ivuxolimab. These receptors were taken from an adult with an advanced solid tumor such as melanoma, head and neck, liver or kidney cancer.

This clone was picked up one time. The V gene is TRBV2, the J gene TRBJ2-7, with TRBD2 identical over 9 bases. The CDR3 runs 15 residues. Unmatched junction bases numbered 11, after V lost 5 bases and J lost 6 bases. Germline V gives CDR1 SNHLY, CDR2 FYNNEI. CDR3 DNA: TGTGCCAGCAGTCCGCTGGGAAGCGGGGGGTTCGAGCAGTACTTC. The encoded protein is CASSPLGSGGFEQYF.

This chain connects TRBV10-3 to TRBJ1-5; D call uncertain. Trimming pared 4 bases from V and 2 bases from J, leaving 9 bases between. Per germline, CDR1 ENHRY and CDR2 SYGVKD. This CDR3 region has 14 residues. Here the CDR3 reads CAISVRQGNQPQHF. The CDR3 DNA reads TGTGCCATCAGTGTGCGGCAGGGCAATCAGCCCCAGCATTTT.

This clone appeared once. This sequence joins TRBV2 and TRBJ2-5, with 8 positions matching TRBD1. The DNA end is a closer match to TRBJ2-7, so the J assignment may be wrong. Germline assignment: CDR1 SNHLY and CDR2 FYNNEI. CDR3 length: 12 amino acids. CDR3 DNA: TGTGCCAGCAGACTGACAGGGGTCGAGCAGTACTTC. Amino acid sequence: CASRLTGVEQYF.

This CDR3 is CASSEQRSSTDTQYF. The CDR3 nucleotides are TGTGCCAGCAGTGAACAGCGGAGCAGCACAGATACGCAGTATTTT. The genes are TRBV6-1 and TRBJ2-3, with TRBD2 as a possible D gene (5 bases). CDR1 is MNHNS and CDR2 is SASEGT in the germline V gene. V gave up 2 bases and J gave up 0 bases, with 9 bases separating them. This CDR3 region has 15 residues.

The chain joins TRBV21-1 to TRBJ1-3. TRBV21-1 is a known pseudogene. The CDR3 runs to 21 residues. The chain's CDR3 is CASSKGMSGQGSTSSGNTIYF. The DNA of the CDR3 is TGTGCCAGCAGCAAAGGAATGTCAGGGCAAGGGTCTACTAGCTCTGGAAACACCATATATTTT.

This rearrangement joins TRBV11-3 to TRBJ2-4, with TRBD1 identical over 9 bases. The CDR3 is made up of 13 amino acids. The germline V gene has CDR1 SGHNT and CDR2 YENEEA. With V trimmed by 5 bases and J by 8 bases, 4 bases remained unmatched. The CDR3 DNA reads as TGTGCCAGCAGCCCCAGGACAGGGGACATTCAGTACTTC. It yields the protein CASSPRTGDIQYF.

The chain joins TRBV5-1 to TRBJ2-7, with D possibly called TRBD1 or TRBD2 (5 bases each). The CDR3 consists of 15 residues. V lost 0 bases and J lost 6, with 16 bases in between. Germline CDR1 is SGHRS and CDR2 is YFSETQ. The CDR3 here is CASSLGGPIGAEQYF. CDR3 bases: TGCGCCAGCAGCTTGGGGGGTCCCATCGGGGCCGAGCAGTACTTC.

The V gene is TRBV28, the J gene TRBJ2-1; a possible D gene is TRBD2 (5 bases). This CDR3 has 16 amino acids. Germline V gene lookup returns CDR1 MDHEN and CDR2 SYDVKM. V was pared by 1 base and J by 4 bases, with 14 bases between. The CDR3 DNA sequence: TGTGCCAGCAGTTTATTGAGTCGCGGACTTTACAATGAGCAGTTCTTC. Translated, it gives CASSLLSRGLYNEQFF.

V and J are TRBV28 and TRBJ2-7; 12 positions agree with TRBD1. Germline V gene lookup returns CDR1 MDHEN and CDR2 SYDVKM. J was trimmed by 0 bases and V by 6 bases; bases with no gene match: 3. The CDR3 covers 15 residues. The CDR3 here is CASRGQGASSYEQYF. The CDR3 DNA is TGTGCCAGCAGGGGACAGGGGGCCAGCTCCTACGAGCAGTACTTC.

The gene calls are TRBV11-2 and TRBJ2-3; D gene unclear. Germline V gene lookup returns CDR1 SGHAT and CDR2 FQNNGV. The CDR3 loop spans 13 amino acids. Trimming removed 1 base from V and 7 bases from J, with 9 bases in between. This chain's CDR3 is CASSLGAPHTQYF. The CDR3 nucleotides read TGTGCCAGCAGCTTAGGGGCGCCTCATACGCAGTATTTT.

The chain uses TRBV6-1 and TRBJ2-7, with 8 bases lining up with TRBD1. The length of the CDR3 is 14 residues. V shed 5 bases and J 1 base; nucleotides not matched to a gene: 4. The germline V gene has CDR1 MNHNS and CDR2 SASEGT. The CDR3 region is CASSRQGTSYEQYF. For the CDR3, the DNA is TGTGCCAGCAGTAGACAGGGGACGTCCTACGAGCAGTACTTC.

In nucleotides, the CDR3 is TGCGCCAGCAGCTTAGGGCAGGGGAATGAAAAACTGTTTTTT. It is translated as CASSLGQGNEKLFF. The J gene is TRBJ1-4, the V gene TRBV5-1; TRBD1 might be the D (6 bases). Germline lookup yields CDR1 SGHRS and CDR2 YFSETQ. The V end lost 2 bases, the J end lost 5 bases, and 10 bases lay between the germline ends. The CDR3 totals 14 residues. The variable domain in full, completed from reference TRBV5-1 and TRBJ1-4, reads KAGVTQTPRYLIKTRGQQVTLSCSPISGHRSVSWYQQTPGQGLQFLFEYFSETQRNKGNFPGRFSGRQFSNSRSEMNVSTLELGDSALYLCASSLGQGNEKLFFGSGTQLSVL.

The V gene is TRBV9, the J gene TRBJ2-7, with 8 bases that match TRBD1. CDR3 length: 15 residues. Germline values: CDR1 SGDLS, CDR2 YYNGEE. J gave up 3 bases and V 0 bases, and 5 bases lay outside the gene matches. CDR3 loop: CASSVEGTGHYEQYF. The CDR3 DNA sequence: TGTGCCAGCAGCGTAGAAGGGACAGGACACTACGAGCAGTACTTC.

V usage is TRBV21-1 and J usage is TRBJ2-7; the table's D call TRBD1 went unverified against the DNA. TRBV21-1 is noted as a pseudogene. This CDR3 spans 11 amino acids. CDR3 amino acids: CASSTTGEQYF. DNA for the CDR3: TGTGCCAGCAGCACCACAGGGGAGCAGTACTTC.

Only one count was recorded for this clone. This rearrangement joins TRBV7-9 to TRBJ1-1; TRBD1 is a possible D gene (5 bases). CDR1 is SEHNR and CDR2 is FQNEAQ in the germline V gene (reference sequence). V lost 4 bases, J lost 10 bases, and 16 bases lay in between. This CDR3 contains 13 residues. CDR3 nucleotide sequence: TGTGCCAGCAGCTATGACACCAGAACAGGAGCTTTCTTT. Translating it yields CASSYDTRTGAFF.

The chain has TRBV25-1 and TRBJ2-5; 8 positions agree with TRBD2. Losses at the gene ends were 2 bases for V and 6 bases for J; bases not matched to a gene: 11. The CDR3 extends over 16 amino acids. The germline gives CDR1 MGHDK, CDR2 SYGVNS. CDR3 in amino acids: CASSELGAGARKTQYF. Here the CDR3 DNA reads TGTGCCAGCAGTGAACTGGGAGCGGGGGCCAGAAAGACCCAGTACTTC.

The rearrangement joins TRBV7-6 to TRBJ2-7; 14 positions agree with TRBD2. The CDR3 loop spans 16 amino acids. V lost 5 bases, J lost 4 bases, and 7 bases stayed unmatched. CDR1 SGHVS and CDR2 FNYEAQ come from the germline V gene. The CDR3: CASSNPTSGREYEQYF. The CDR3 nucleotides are TGTGCCAGCAGCAACCCGACTAGCGGGAGGGAGTACGAGCAGTACTTC.

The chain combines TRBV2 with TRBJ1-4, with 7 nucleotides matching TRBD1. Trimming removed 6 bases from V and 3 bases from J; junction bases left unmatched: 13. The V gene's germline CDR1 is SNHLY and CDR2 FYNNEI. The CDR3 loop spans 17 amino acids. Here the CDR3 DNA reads TGTGCCAGCAGGGGGACAGACTCCCTTCGGGCTAATGAAAAACTGTTTTTT. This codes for CASRGTDSLRANEKLFF.

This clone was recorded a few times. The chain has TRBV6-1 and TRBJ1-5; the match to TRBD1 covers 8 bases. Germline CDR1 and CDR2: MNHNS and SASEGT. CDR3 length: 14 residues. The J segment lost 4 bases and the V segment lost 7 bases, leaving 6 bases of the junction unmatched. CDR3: CASNPGQVNQPQHF. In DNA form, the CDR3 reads TGTGCCAGCAACCCGGGACAGGTTAATCAGCCCCAGCATTTT.

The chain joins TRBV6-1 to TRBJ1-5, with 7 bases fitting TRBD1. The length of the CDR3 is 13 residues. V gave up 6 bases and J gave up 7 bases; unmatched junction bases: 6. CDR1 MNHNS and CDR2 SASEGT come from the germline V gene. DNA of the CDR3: TGTGCCAGCAGGAGGGGGCGCGAACAGCCCCAGCATTTT. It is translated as CASRRGREQPQHF.

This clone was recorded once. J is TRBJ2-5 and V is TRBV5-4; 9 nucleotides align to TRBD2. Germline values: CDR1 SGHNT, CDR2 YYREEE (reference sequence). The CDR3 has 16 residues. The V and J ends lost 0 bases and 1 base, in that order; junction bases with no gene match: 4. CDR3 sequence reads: CASSLAAGGTQETQYF. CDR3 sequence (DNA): TGTGCCAGCAGCTTGGCAGCGGGGGGTACCCAAGAGACCCAGTACTTC.

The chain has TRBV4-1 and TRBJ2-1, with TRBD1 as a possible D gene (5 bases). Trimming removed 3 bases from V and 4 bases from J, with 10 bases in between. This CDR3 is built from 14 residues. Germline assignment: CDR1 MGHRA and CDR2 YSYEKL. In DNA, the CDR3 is TGCGCCAGCAGCCAGGACATAACTTACAATGAGCAGTTCTTC. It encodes CASSQDITYNEQFF.

CDR3 nucleotide sequence: TGTGCCAGCACTTATCAGAGCTCCTATAATTCACCCCTCCACTTT. Its translation: CASTYQSSYNSPLHF. This rearrangement joins TRBV2 to TRBJ1-6, with D unclear. The germline V gene has CDR1 SNHLY and CDR2 FYNNEI. The CDR3 runs to 15 residues. Deletions cut 7 bases from V and 0 bases from J, with 10 bases between.

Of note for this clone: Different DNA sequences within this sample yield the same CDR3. CDR3 residues: CASSVADTQYF. CDR3 bases: TGTGCCAGCAGCGTAGCCGATACGCAGTATTTT. The V gene is TRBV9, the J gene TRBJ2-3; no firm D call. Looked up from germline, CDR1 is SGDLS and CDR2 is YYNGEE. The CDR3 loop spans 11 amino acids. The germline V and J ends were trimmed by 0 bases and 6 bases, with 2 bases remaining between them. The complete variable domain, with remaining parts taken from reference TRBV9 and TRBJ2-3, reads DSGVTQTPKHLITATGQRVTLRCSPRSGDLSVYWYQQSLDQGLQFLIQYYNGEERAKGNILERFSAQQFPDLHSELNLSSLELGDSALYFCASSVADTQYFGPGTRLTVL.

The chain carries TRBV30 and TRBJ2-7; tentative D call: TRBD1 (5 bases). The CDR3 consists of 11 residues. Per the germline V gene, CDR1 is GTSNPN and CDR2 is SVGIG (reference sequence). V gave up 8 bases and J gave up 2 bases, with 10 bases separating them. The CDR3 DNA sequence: TGTGCCACGGCAGGGCCCTACGAGCAGTACTTC. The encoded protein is CATAGPYEQYF.

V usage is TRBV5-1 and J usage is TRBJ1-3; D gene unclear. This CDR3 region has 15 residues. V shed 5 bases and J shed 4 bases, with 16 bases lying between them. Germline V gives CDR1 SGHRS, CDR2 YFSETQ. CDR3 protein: CASRPTSGSGNTIYF. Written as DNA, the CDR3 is TGCGCCAGCAGGCCCACCTCGGGCTCCGGAAACACCATATATTTT.

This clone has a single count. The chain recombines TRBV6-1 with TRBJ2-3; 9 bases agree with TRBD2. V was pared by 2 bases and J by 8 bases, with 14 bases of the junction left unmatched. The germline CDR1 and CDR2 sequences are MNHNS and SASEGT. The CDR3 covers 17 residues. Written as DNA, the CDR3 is TGTGCCAGCAGTGAATTGGGCAGCGGGGGGCGGGTAGGTACGCAGTATTTT. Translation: CASSELGSGGRVGTQYF.

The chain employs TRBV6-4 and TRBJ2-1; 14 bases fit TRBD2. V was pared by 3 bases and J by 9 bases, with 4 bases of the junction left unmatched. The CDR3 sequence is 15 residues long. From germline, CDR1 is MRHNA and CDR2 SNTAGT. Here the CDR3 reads CASSENGLAGGEQFF. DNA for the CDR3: TGTGCCAGCAGTGAAAACGGACTAGCGGGGGGTGAGCAGTTCTTC.

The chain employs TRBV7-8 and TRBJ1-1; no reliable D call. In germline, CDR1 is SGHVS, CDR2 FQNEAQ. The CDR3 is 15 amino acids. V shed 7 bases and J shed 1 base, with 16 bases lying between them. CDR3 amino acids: CASTEGGLRNTEAFF. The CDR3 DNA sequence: TGTGCCAGCACTGAGGGAGGCCTGCGGAACACTGAAGCTTTCTTT.